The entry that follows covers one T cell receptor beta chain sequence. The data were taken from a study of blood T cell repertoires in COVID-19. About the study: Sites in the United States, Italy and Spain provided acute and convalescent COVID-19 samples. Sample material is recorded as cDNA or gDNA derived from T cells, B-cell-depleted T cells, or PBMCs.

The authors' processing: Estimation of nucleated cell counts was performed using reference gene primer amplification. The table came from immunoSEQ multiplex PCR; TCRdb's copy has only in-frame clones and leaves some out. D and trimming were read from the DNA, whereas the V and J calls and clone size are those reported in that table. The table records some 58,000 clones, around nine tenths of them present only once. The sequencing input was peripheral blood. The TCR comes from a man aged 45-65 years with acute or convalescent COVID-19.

This CDR3 reads CASSPTGPTGELFF. In nucleotides, the CDR3 is TGTGCCAGCAGCCCGACAGGACCTACCGGGGAGCTGTTTTTT. The genes are TRBV7-6 and TRBJ2-2; possible D gene TRBD1, 6 bases. CDR1 and CDR2 from the germline V gene are SGHVS and FNYEAQ. This CDR3 has 14 amino acids. The V and J ends lost 5 bases and 5 bases respectively, with 12 bases between them.